This T cell receptor beta chain was recorded in a study of tumour-infiltrating T cells in Burkitt lymphoma. V was clipped by 5 bases and J by 2 bases; unmatched bases: 4. The germline gives CDR1 MNHEY, CDR2 SMNVEV (reference sequence). The CDR3 covers 14 residues. This table comes from immunoSEQ multiplex PCR, and its TCRdb copy is limited to in-frame clones, with some not included. This sample carries about 13,000 clones, roughly 85% of them seen once, and the ten largest clones take approximately 1.5%. This clonotype originated in a human donor with diffuse large B-cell lymphoma. The specimen sequenced was tumor tissue. The V call is TRBV27, the J call TRBJ2-7, with 9 bases that match TRBD2. For the CDR3, the DNA is TGTGCCAGCAGTATTAGCGGGGGCGCCTACGAGCAGTACTTC. It translates to CASSISGGAYEQYF.